A selection of T cell receptor beta chains follows, all from one sample in a study of immune heterogeneity within non-small cell lung tumors. Using its own MiXCR run on the multiplex PCR reads, TCRdb lists one record per CDR3 protein. The repertoire holds some 2,000 distinct CDR3 sequences, with about 26% as singletons. The sample taken for sequencing was lung tumor tissue. Source of these receptors: an older woman with non-small cell lung cancer. Both conserved end residues are part of each CDR3. The order of the fields is CDR3 protein, CDR3 DNA, clone size, V gene, D gene, J gene, CDR3 length. A D gene is named only where the DNA matches it firmly. Clone size is given for some rows only: seen once, a few or many times, or a class if the clone is expanded.

CASRVRRENTEAFF TGTGCCAGCAGGGTTAGACGGGAGAACACTGAAGCTTTCTTT few TRBV28 . TRBJ1-1 14
CASGDRGRLGYTF TGTGCCAGTGGGGACAGGGGGCGGCTCGGCTACACCTTC medium-sized TRBV18 TRBD1 TRBJ1-2 13
CATSRDGGLVYNEQFF TGTGCCACCAGCAGAGATGGGGGACTAGTGTACAATGAGCAGTTCTTC large TRBV15 TRBD2 TRBJ2-1 16
CAVRDRNSYEQYF TGTGCCGTCCGGGACAGAAACTCCTACGAGCAGTACTTC large TRBV19 TRBD1 TRBJ2-7 13
CSSSEGGGGTNEQFF TGTTCCAGCAGTGAGGGGGGAGGGGGCACAAATGAGCAGTTCTTC once TRBV2 . TRBJ2-1 15
CASSYLQGYEQYF TGTGCCAGCAGCTACTTACAGGGCTACGAGCAGTACTTC medium-sized TRBV7-3 . TRBJ2-7 13
CASSQGLAQGGSPLHF TGTGCCAGCAGCCAAGGTCTGGCGCAGGGAGGTTCACCCCTCCACTTT . TRBV3-1 . TRBJ1-6 16
CASSLDPGGAGDEFF TGCGCCAGCAGCTTGGACCCCGGGGGAGCGGGAGACGAGTTCTTC few TRBV5-1 TRBD2 TRBJ2-1 15
CASSSGRILHEQFF TGTGCCAGCAGCAGTGGCAGGATATTGCATGAGCAGTTCTTC . TRBV9 . TRBJ2-1 14
CASSYGGGETQYF TGTGCCAGCAGTTACGGGGGGGGGGAGACCCAGTACTTC few TRBV6-5 TRBD2 TRBJ2-5 13
CSADRVAGTDTQYF TGCAGTGCTGACAGGGTGGCGGGCACAGATACGCAGTATTTT . TRBV20-1 TRBD1 TRBJ2-3 14
CASSYRTDTGELFF TGCGCCAGCAGTTATAGGACAGACACCGGGGAGCTGTTTTTT medium-sized TRBV10-1 . TRBJ2-2 14
CASSHLPGGAEFF TGTGCCAGCAGCCATCTCCCGGGAGGGGCGGAATTCTTT . TRBV27 . TRBJ1-1 13
CASSTRQGYEQYF TGTGCCAGTAGCACCCGTCAGGGTTACGAGCAGTACTTC medium-sized TRBV19 . TRBJ2-7 13
CTSSQDPQGKSPLHF TGTACCAGCAGCCAAGATCCCCAGGGAAAGTCACCCCTCCACTTT . TRBV14 . TRBJ1-6 15
CASSLTLPSGGTDTQYF TGTGCCAGCAGTTTAACTCTACCCTCAGGAGGAACAGATACGCAGTATTTT large TRBV12-3/TRBV12-4 . TRBJ2-3 17
CASSPQVLAATDTQYF TGTGCCAGCAGCCCCCAGGTACTAGCGGCGACAGATACGCAGTATTTT . TRBV7-2 TRBD2 TRBJ2-3 16
CASSSHGGNTGELFF TGTGCCAGCAGCTCCCACGGGGGAAACACCGGGGAGCTGTTTTTT . TRBV9 . TRBJ2-2 15
CASSPTNVLGTRNSPLHF TGTGCCAGCAGTCCAACAAATGTACTCGGGACACGTAATTCACCCCTCCACTTT . TRBV28 . TRBJ1-6 18
CASRGDSSYEQYF TGTGCCAGCAGGGGGGACAGCTCCTACGAGCAGTACTTC . TRBV7-9 TRBD1 TRBJ2-7 13
CASSPTPGKGVRGYTF TGTGCCAGCAGCCCAACCCCCGGGAAAGGGGTCCGTGGCTACACCTTC . TRBV3-1 . TRBJ1-2 16
CASSARQERSYNSPLHF TGTGCCAGCAGCGCCCGACAGGAGCGCTCCTATAATTCACCCCTCCACTTT . TRBV9 . TRBJ1-6 17